This TCR beta chain was retrieved from a study of ipilimumab plus nivolumab after autologous stem cell transplantation. For the study at large: Patients received a median of roughly five ipilimumab and eight or nine nivolumab doses. Myeloma cases were transplant-naive high-risk or relapsed within 3 years post first autologous transplant.

Through week 26, nivolumab 3 mg/kg IV was given weeks 1, 4, 7, 10, then biweekly. TCRdb's table, derived via immunoSEQ multiplex PCR, lists solely in-frame clones and lacks some. The data contain roughly 43,000 clones, about 88% of them seen just once; the ten biggest clones take up approximately 0.88%. V gave up 3 bases and J gave up 12 bases, with 17 bases separating them. CDR3 length equals 13 residues. The germline V gene has CDR1 SGHTA and CDR2 FQGTGA. Material: PBMCs, obtained in a trial of ipilimumab plus nivolumab as post-transplant consolidation. This chain uses TRBV7-3 with TRBJ1-2; D gene uncertain. The sequence was collected from a male donor with multiple myeloma. DNA of the CDR3: TGTGCCAGCAGCTTCACTTCGTATGGGGAACACACCTTC. Translation gives CASSFTSYGEHTF.